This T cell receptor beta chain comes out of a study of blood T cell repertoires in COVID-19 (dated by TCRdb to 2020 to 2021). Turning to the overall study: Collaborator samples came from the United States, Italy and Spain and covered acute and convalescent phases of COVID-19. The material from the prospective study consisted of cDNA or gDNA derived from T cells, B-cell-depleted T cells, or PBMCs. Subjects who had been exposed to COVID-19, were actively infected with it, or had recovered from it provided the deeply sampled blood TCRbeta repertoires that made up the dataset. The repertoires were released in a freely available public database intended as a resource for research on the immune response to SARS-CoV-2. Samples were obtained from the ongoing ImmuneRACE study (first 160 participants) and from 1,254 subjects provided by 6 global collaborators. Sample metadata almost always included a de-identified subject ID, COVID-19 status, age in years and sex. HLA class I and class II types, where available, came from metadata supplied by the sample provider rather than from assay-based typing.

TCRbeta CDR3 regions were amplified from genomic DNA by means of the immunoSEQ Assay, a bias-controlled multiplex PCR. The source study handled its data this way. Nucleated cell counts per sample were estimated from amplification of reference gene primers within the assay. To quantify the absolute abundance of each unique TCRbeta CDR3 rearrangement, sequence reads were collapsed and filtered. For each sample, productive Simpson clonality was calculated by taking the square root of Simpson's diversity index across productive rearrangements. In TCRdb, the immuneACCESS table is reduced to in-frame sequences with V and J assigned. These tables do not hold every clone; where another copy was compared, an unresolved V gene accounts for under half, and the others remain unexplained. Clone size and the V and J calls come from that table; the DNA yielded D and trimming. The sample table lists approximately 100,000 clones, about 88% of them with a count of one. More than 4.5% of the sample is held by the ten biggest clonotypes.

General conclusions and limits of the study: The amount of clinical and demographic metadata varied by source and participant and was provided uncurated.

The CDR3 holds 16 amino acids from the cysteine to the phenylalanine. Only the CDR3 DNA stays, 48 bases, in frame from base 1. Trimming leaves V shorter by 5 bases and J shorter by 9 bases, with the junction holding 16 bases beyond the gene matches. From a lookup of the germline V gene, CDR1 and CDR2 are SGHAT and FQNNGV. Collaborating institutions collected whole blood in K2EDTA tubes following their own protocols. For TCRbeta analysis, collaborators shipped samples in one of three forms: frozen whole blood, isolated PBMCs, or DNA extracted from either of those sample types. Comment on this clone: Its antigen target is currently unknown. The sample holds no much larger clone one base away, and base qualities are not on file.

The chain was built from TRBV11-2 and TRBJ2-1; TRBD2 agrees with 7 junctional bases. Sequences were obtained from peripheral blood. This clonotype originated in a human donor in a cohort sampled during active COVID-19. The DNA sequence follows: TGTGCCAGCAGCCCGCGCGGGAGCGCCTCGACGGGTGAGCAGTTCTTC. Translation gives CASSPRGSASTGEQFF.